This passage covers 15 T cell receptor beta chains from one sample sequenced in a study of regulatory T cells in long-lasting Graves disease. Construction of TCR beta libraries relied on iRepertoire HTBI primers and on Arm-PCR targeting CDR3 regions. From the multiplex PCR reads, TCRdb called clonotypes with MiXCR, one entry per CDR3 protein. There are about 450,000 distinct CDR3 sequences in the sample; approximately 16% occur only once, and about 10% lies in the top ten. The time point here: newly diagnosed GD, antithyroid drugs for less than 3 months. The authors made the TCR library using RNA they extracted from PBMCs. These same data were also listed under a study on T cells in Graves' hyperthyroidism and ophthalmopathy.

The sequencing used peripheral blood mononuclear cells (PBMCs), collected at new diagnosis, from a patient treated with antithyroid drugs. These receptors all come from a woman in her thirties with Graves disease.

The sample holds one count of this clonotype. Possible read error: a much larger clone is one base away. The J gene is TRBJ2-1, the V gene TRBV20-1, with 12 nucleotides matching TRBD2. This CDR3 has 15 residues. The germline V gene encodes CDR1 DFQATT and CDR2 SNEGSKA (reference sequence). J lost 10 bases, V lost 3 bases, and 10 bases had no gene match. The CDR3 loop is CSARETSGSSYEQFF. Written as DNA, the CDR3 is TGCAGTGCTAGGGAGACTAGCGGGAGTTCCTACGAGCAGTTCTTC.

This clonotype occurred many times. V is TRBV18 and J is TRBJ2-1; D is undetermined. V gave up 3 bases and J gave up 10 bases, with 7 bases separating them. This CDR3 has 11 residues. Per germline, CDR1 KGHSH and CDR2 LQKENI. The CDR3 loop reads CASSPGAEQFF. The CDR3 DNA follows: TGTGCCAGCTCACCGGGCGCGGAGCAGTTCTTC.

In this sample, this clonotype turned up many times. J is TRBJ1-1 and V is TRBV28, with D maybe TRBD1 (6 bases). The CDR3 extends over 18 amino acids. V was clipped by 6 bases and J by 1 base, with 24 bases between them. CDR1 is MDHEN and CDR2 is SYDVKM in the germline V gene. The CDR3: CASSPDPAVGGGNTEAFF. As DNA, the CDR3 is TGTGCCAGCAGCCCCGATCCCGCCGTTGGAGGGGGGAACACTGAAGCTTTCTTT.

About this clonotype: The junction does not match germline at one end; this may be a read error. The J gene is TRBJ1-1, the V gene TRBV27, with a weak D call TRBD1 (5 bases). The CDR3 runs to 15 residues. The germline V gene encodes CDR1 MNHEY and CDR2 SMNVEV (reference sequence). CDR3 region: CTSSDSLGKSTEAFF. CDR3 sequence (DNA): TGTACCAGCAGCGACAGCCTGGGGAAGAGCACTGAAGCTTTCTTT.

Here the CDR3 DNA reads TGCAGCGTACAAGAGCTAAACACTGAAGCTTTCTTT. Translated, it gives CSVQELNTEAFF. The chain has TRBV29-1 and TRBJ1-1; D ambiguous. Germline CDR1 is SQVTM and CDR2 is ANQGSEA. The CDR3 contains 12 residues. V dropped 6 bases and J dropped 2 bases, with 10 bases sitting between them.

Turning to this clonotype: It is likely a read error: a sequence one base away is far more abundant. This chain joins TRBV6-9 and TRBJ2-1; 12 bases line up with TRBD2. This CDR3 comprises 15 residues. CDR1 is MNHGY, CDR2 SVAAGI, per germline. CDR3 in DNA: TGTGCCAGCAGTTTTGGACTAGCGGGGTACAGTGAGCAGTTCTTC. Translating it yields CASSFGLAGYSEQFF.

About this clonotype: Being one base from a much bigger clone, this may be a read error. The rearrangement uses TRBV7-9 and TRBJ1-1, with D tentatively TRBD1 (6 bases). The CDR3 sequence is 15 residues long. CDR1 and CDR2 (germline): SEHNR, FQNEAQ (reference sequence). This CDR3 is CAGSPTGREGTEAFF. CDR3 nucleotides: TGTGCCGGCAGCCCGACAGGCCGGGAAGGCACTGAAGCTTTCTTT.

This clonotype was observed a few times. V and J are TRBV10-1 and TRBJ2-5; the D gene is possibly TRBD2 (5 bases). The germline V gene has CDR1 WNHNN and CDR2 SYGVQD (reference sequence). The CDR3 loop spans 13 amino acids. V was shortened by 4 bases and J by 2 bases, with 8 bases between the two germline ends. Here the CDR3 reads CASSAEVQETQYF. CDR3 sequence (DNA): TGCGCCAGCAGTGCGGAGGTTCAAGAGACCCAGTACTTC.

This clonotype was detected many times. This chain connects TRBV28 to TRBJ1-4; D is unclear. Germline lookup yields CDR1 MDHEN and CDR2 SYDVKM. Trimming pared 3 bases from V and 16 bases from J, leaving 12 bases between. This CDR3 is built from 11 residues. In DNA form, the CDR3 reads TGTGCCAGCAGTTTGAACCAAATGCAGTTTTTT. Residues: CASSLNQMQFF.

This clonotype has at least ten counts. The V gene is TRBV18, the J gene TRBJ2-7; D may be TRBD1 (6 bases). Germline CDR1 reads KGHSH; CDR2 reads LQKENI. The CDR3 length is 14 residues. V dropped 5 bases and J dropped 3 bases, with 14 bases sitting between them. CDR3 sequence reads: CASSTGQSFYEQYF. CDR3 in DNA: TGTGCCAGCTCAACGGGACAAAGCTTCTACGAGCAGTACTTC. The whole variable domain, remainder taken from reference TRBV18 and TRBJ2-7, is NAGVMQNPRHLVRRRGQEARLRCSPMKGHSHVYWYRQLPEEGLKFMVYLQKENIIDESGMPKERFSAEFPKEGPSILRIQQVVRGDSAAYFCASSTGQSFYEQYFGPGTRLTVT.

In its sample, this clonotype was seen a few times. V usage is TRBV19 and J usage is TRBJ2-2; TRBD1 is a possible D gene (5 bases). The germline V gene has CDR1 LNHDA and CDR2 SQIVND (reference sequence). The CDR3 consists of 15 residues. V lost 0 bases, J lost 4 bases, and 9 bases lay in between. The CDR3 DNA reads TGTGCCAGTAGTATAGATCGTGGGGCCACCGGGGAGCTGTTTTTT. This gives the protein CASSIDRGATGELFF.

Many counts were recorded for this clonotype. The CDR3 loop reads CASSTPAGTSASNEQFF. CDR3 sequence (DNA): TGTGCCAGCAGTACTCCAGCTGGGACTAGCGCGAGTAATGAGCAGTTCTTC. This chain connects TRBV6-2 or TRBV6-3 to TRBJ2-1, with 10 bases aligning to TRBD2. CDR3 length equals 17 residues. V shed 5 bases, J shed 7 bases, and the junction held 14 bases outside the gene matches. Germline-derived CDR1 and CDR2 are MNHEY and SVGEGT.

In its sample, this clonotype was seen many times. The chain carries TRBV28 and TRBJ1-5, with TRBD1 as a possible D gene (6 bases). In germline, CDR1 is MDHEN, CDR2 SYDVKM. V gave up 5 bases and J gave up 7 bases, with 18 bases separating them. This CDR3 comprises 15 residues. The CDR3, as DNA: TGTGCCAGCAGTGCGGGTGGCGGGGGGCGACAGCCCCAGCATTTT. This gives the protein CASSAGGGGRQPQHF.

About this clonotype itself: A much larger clone differs from this one at a single base, so this may be a read error. The chain combines TRBV20-1 with TRBJ2-1; 7 nucleotides match TRBD2. The germline V gene encodes CDR1 DFQATT and CDR2 SNEGSKA (reference sequence). The J segment lost 4 bases and the V segment lost 6 bases, leaving 15 bases of the junction unmatched. This CDR3 is 16 amino acids long. The CDR3 loop reads CSAILGPTSRYNEQFF. The CDR3 coding sequence is TGCAGTGCCATTCTAGGTCCGACTAGCAGGTACAATGAGCAGTTCTTC.

The table lists this clonotype with a few counts. The chain combines TRBV6-1 with TRBJ1-1; TRBD1 might be the D (5 bases). The CDR3 totals 15 residues. The germline gives CDR1 MNHNS, CDR2 SASEGT. V was cut by 6 bases and J by 10 bases, with 24 bases left in between. In nucleotides, the CDR3 is TGTGCCAGCAGGGAGAAGGGAAACCGCGCTGGGGGAGCTTTCTTT. This codes for CASREKGNRAGGAFF.